The following is a T cell receptor (beta chain) sequence with its context. This CDR3 contains 12 residues. Trimming took 8 bases from V and 2 from J, leaving 10 bases between them. Germline V gene data show CDR1 as MNHNS and CDR2 as SASEGT. The record originates from a study of T cell clonotyping in hematopoietic cell transplantation. Sequenced by immunoSEQ multiplex PCR; TCRdb stores in-frame clones only, minus some. The sample yields approximately 8,700 clones, around 97% seen once. The sequence derives from a male patient aged 55 to 69 who had an allogeneic stem cell transplant from a related donor, so the T cells may come from the graft donor. Some clones in this sample may be carry-over from other donors' samples. The V gene is TRBV6-1, the J gene TRBJ2-7; tentative D call: TRBD1 (6 bases). Sequenced material: peripheral blood mononuclear cells, taken 100 days after allogeneic stem cell transplant. The CDR3 sequence is CASSWDTYEQYF. For the CDR3, the DNA is TGTGCCAGCTCCTGGGACACCTACGAGCAGTACTTC.